This T cell receptor (beta chain) was observed in a study of early T cells in non-severe SARS-CoV-2 infection. Study at large: Sequencing targeted bulk RNA from unsorted whole blood, leaving chains unpaired. Study-level results: Matching against VDJdb likely underestimated virus-specific expansions, favoring anti-spike CD8.

In the library, individual cDNA molecules carried attached unique molecular identifiers. TCRdb re-called the 5' RACE reads with MiXCR, one entry per CDR3 protein. Of approximately 70,000 distinct CDR3 sequences listed, roughly an eighth are singletons. This clonotype was seen only once. What it recognizes is unknown. CDR3 length: 16 residues. CDR1 is SGHVS and CDR2 is FQNEAQ in the germline V gene. Trimming left V 5 bases short and J 0 bases short, with 14 bases between. This receptor was taken from an adult who was a healthcare worker with PCR-confirmed SARS-CoV-2 infection or an uninfected control (not recorded which). This chain links TRBV7-8 with TRBJ2-1; maybe TRBD2 (5 bases). Sequencing used whole blood. CDR3: CASSLEGSGSYNEQFF. In DNA, the CDR3 is TGTGCCAGCAGCCTCGAGGGCTCTGGCTCCTACAATGAGCAGTTCTTC.